Listed here is a single T cell receptor beta chain. The sample is drawn from a study of blood T cells in healthy people across ages. The germline V gene has CDR1 MNHEY and CDR2 SMNVEV (reference sequence). Trimming left V 6 bases short and J 3 bases short, with 20 bases between. This CDR3 contains 16 residues. The authors ran a second PCR of roughly 6 to 12 cycles using a sample-barcoded 5' primer and a J-beta primer mix. The yield of each sample was at least 3 million CDR3-containing paired-end reads. TCRdb recomputed calls from the 5' RACE reads with MiXCR, one row per CDR3 protein. Of 650,000 to 700,000 distinct CDR3 sequences listed, roughly half were seen once; the top ten hold 13%. Healthy Russian Caucasian donors spanned ages about 6 to 95 years.

The chain combines TRBV27 with TRBJ2-5; either TRBD1 or TRBD2 may fit D (6 bases each). Material for sequencing was blood. The TCR sequence derives from a woman older than 75 in good health. In nucleotides, the CDR3 is TGTGCCAGCAGATACAACCTCGGGGGCCCCAAAGAGACCCAGTACTTC. It codes for CASRYNLGGPKETQYF.